The 9 T cell receptor beta chains reported below all come from one sample, sequenced in a study of T cells in Graves' hyperthyroidism and ophthalmopathy. There were TCR beta CDR3 regions amplified from RNA transcripts. TCR CDR3 underwent first-round RT-PCR with the HTBI primer set. MiXCR, run by TCRdb on the multiplex PCR reads, gives a single entry per CDR3 protein. Of approximately 590,000 distinct CDR3 sequences listed, 15% to 19% were seen once; the top ten hold around 7.8%. Sequencing used blood. Receptors were obtained from a woman between 25 and 40 years old with Graves' hyperthyroidism.

The rearrangement joins TRBV18 to TRBJ1-1; a weak D match, TRBD1 (5 bases). Per the germline V gene, CDR1 is KGHSH and CDR2 is LQKENI. CDR3 size: 14 residues. The V and J ends lost 3 bases and 3 bases respectively, with 11 bases between them. The DNA of the CDR3 is TGTGCCAGCTCACCTTGGGACCGAGACACTGAAGCTTTCTTT. Translated: CASSPWDRDTEAFF.

This clonotype was picked up a small number of times. The chain carries TRBV29-1 and TRBJ2-7, with D unclear. V was shortened by 3 bases and J by 0 bases, with 9 bases between the two germline ends. Germline CDR1 and CDR2: SQVTM and ANQGSEA. The CDR3 has 13 amino acids. The CDR3 spells CSVEYQSSYEQYF. CDR3 in DNA: TGCAGCGTTGAGTACCAAAGCTCCTACGAGCAGTACTTC.

A remark on this clonotype: A junction end diverges from the germline sequence, so it may reflect a read error. The J gene is TRBJ2-1, the V gene TRBV7-2; D gene uncertain. The CDR3 spans 13 residues. Germline V gene sequence: CDR1 SGHTA, CDR2 FQGNSA. The CDR3 sequence: CAGSFGSYNEQFF. The CDR3 DNA follows: TGTGCCGGCAGCTTCGGCAGTTACAATGAGCAGTTCTTC.

The sample holds many counts of this clonotype. V gene TRBV6-2 or TRBV6-3 combines with J gene TRBJ1-1, with D uncertain. The CDR3 totals 14 residues. V lost 2 bases and J lost 0, with 7 bases in between. The germline V gene has CDR1 MNHEY and CDR2 SVGEGT. In nucleotides, the CDR3 is TGTGCCAGCAGTTACGTTACTATGAACACTGAAGCTTTCTTT. It translates to CASSYVTMNTEAFF.

The chain links TRBV10-3 to TRBJ2-7; 7 bases are a match to TRBD2. The CDR3 length is 13 residues. Unmatched junction bases numbered 11, after V lost 10 bases and J lost 5 bases. Looked up from germline, CDR1 is ENHRY and CDR2 is SYGVKD. CDR3 loop: CATVAGWGDEQYF. As DNA, the CDR3 is TGTGCCACCGTAGCGGGCTGGGGCGACGAGCAGTACTTC.

The rearrangement links TRBV7-9 to TRBJ2-1; 8 bases line up with TRBD2. The germline V gene has CDR1 SEHNR and CDR2 FQNEAQ (reference sequence). J lost 0 bases, V lost 11 bases, and 6 bases had no gene match. The CDR3 contains 14 residues. Here the CDR3 reads CACNSGDSYNEQFF. The CDR3 DNA reads as TGTGCCTGCAATAGCGGGGACTCCTACAATGAGCAGTTCTTC.

This chain joins TRBV6-2 or TRBV6-3 and TRBJ1-1; a weak D match, TRBD1 (5 bases). V was clipped by 2 bases and J by 1 base, with 11 bases between them. The CDR3 is made up of 15 amino acids. The germline V gene encodes CDR1 MNHEY and CDR2 SVGEGT. In nucleotides, the CDR3 is TGTGCCAGCAGTTACCCCGCCGGGGCGAACACTGAAGCTTTCTTT. Amino acid sequence: CASSYPAGANTEAFF.

This chain links TRBV5-1 with TRBJ1-4; D call uncertain. Trimming cost V 0 bases and J 7 bases, with 13 bases left between them. Germline CDR1 is SGHRS and CDR2 is YFSETQ. The CDR3 runs to 15 residues. As DNA, the CDR3 is TGCGCCAGCAGCTTGGAACAGCCCTGGGGTGAAAAACTGTTTTTT. Translating it yields CASSLEQPWGEKLFF.

This clonotype was recorded many times. The chain carries TRBV6-1 and TRBJ1-1, with D maybe TRBD1 (6 bases). Germline loops: CDR1 MNHNS, CDR2 SASEGT. Trimming left V 0 bases short and J 6 bases short, with 11 bases between. This CDR3 contains 14 residues. DNA of the CDR3: TGTGCCAGCAGTGAAGCAGGACAGTGGGCTGAAGCTTTCTTT. Residues: CASSEAGQWAEAFF.